The 9 T cell receptor beta chains below were found in one sample sequenced in a study of T cells after yellow fever vaccination (dated by TCRdb to about 2019). The sample's treatment or condition label, decoded: live attenuated yellow fever vaccine strain. The library was produced with 5' RACE. TCRdb records Illumina HiSeq 2500 as the sequencer. TCRdb reworked the public reads: Q25 trimming with fastp, MiXCR clone assembly, productive beta chains retained. One record per CDR3 amino acid sequence lists the most common genes and DNA. Present in this sample are 100,000 to 150,000 distinct CDR3 sequences, 7.4% of which were seen just once. The biggest ten clones account for roughly 2.6% of the sample. Sequencing used CD4+ T cells sorted from PBMCs, obtained 9 to 11 days after the first yellow fever vaccination. The origin of the receptors is a man aged 18 to 30 who received the YFV17D yellow fever vaccine.

Points on this clonotype: One base away lies a much larger clone, so this may be a sequencing read error. V and J are TRBV14 and TRBJ2-1; 11 bases align to TRBD2. The CDR3 totals 16 residues. Germline CDR1 reads SGHDN; CDR2 reads FVKESK. CDR3 sequence reads: CAGSRTGLAVYNEQFF. The CDR3 DNA is TGTGCCGGCAGCCGGACGGGACTAGCGGTATACAATGAGCAGTTCTTC.

This clonotype has at least ten counts. The chain carries TRBV10-3 and TRBJ1-2, with 10 bases identical to TRBD1. Germline CDR1 and CDR2: ENHRY and SYGVKD. This CDR3 has 13 amino acids. J was trimmed by 8 bases and V by 5 bases; bases with no gene match: 5. CDR3 sequence reads: CAISRRQGAGYTF. CDR3 nucleotide sequence: TGTGCCATCAGTCGTAGACAGGGGGCCGGCTACACCTTC.

This clonotype was counted at least ten times. V and J are TRBV19 and TRBJ2-7, with D uncertain. This CDR3 region has 13 residues. The germline V gene has CDR1 LNHDA and CDR2 SQIVND (reference sequence). Trimming took off 2 bases at V and 6 bases at J, with 11 bases between the two ends. CDR3 sequence (DNA): TGTGCCAGTAGTATAAACGAGTTCAGCGAGCAGTACGTC. Its protein product is CASSINEFSEQYV.

This clonotype came up many times. The chain links TRBV10-3 to TRBJ2-2, with TRBD1 as a possible D gene (5 bases). The CDR3 covers 15 residues. The V end was cut by 6 bases, the J end by 3 bases, with 14 bases between. The germline V gene encodes CDR1 ENHRY and CDR2 SYGVKD. CDR3 nucleotide sequence: TGTGCCATCAGGGAAGGGGCCTCGGACACCGGGGAGCTGTTTTTT. Protein: CAIREGASDTGELFF.

Many counts were recorded for this clonotype. V and J are TRBV7-2 and TRBJ1-2; 7 bases line up with TRBD1. The V gene's germline CDR1 is SGHTA and CDR2 FQGNSA. V trimming: 5 bases; J trimming: 7 bases; junction bases outside the gene matches: 10. CDR3 length equals 14 residues. The CDR3 DNA follows: TGTGCCAGCAGCCGTAAATCAGGGGGGGGTGGCTACACCTTC. This sequence encodes CASSRKSGGGGYTF.

This clonotype was recorded many times. The chain employs TRBV29-1 and TRBJ2-2; either TRBD1 or TRBD2 may fit D (5 bases each). V lost 6 bases, J lost 6 bases, and 23 bases lay in between. Germline assignment: CDR1 SQVTM and CDR2 ANQGSEA. This CDR3 has 16 residues. CDR3 residues: CSVGRADGTGAGELFF. The CDR3 DNA follows: TGCAGCGTAGGTCGAGCAGATGGGACGGGCGCCGGGGAGCTGTTTTTT.

The sample holds many counts of this clonotype. The chain has TRBV11-3 and TRBJ2-2; TRBD1 matches 8 bases. This CDR3 comprises 15 residues. Germline loops: CDR1 SGHNT, CDR2 YENEEA. V lost 4 bases and J lost 6; bases outside the gene matches: 7. The CDR3 is CASSWTGLRSGELFF. The CDR3 DNA follows: TGTGCCAGCAGCTGGACAGGGCTTAGGTCCGGGGAGCTGTTTTTT. Full variable domain (outside the CDR3, taken from reference TRBV11-3 and TRBJ2-2): EAGVVQSPRYKIIEKKQPVAFWCNPISGHNTLYWYLQNLGQGPELLIRYENEEAVDDSQLPKDRFSAERLKGVDSTLKIQPAELGDSAVYLCASSWTGLRSGELFFGEGSRLTVL.

This clonotype has a count of ten or more. The chain combines TRBV28 with TRBJ1-2; 9 bases are shared with TRBD1. Germline loops: CDR1 MDHEN, CDR2 SYDVKM. The ends lost 7 bases at V and 6 bases at J; junction bases unmatched: 6. The CDR3 consists of 13 residues. CDR3 amino acids: CASMRQGVDGYTF. CDR3 in DNA: TGTGCCAGCATGAGACAGGGGGTGGATGGCTACACCTTC.

V is TRBV5-4 and J is TRBJ2-3, with D possibly matching TRBD2 (6 bases). Looked up from germline, CDR1 is SGHNT and CDR2 is YYREEE (reference sequence). V shed 4 bases and J shed 0 bases, with 12 bases lying between them. This CDR3 contains 15 residues. The CDR3 is CASSRPGTSTDTQYF. CDR3 nucleotides: TGTGCCAGCAGCCGTCCCGGGACTAGCACAGATACGCAGTATTTT. The complete variable domain, with remaining parts taken from reference TRBV5-4 and TRBJ2-3, reads ETGVTQSPTHLIKTRGQQVTLRCSSQSGHNTVSWYQQALGQGPQFIFQYYREEENGRGNFPPRFSGLQFPNYSSELNVNALELDDSALYLCASSRPGTSTDTQYFGPGTRLTVL.